The clone carrying this T cell receptor (beta chain) was seen a handful of times. These data are taken from a study of blood T cell repertoires in COVID-19. Study details: The samples span acute and convalescent COVID-19 from the United States, Italy and Spain. The analysed material was cDNA or gDNA that came from T cells, B-cell-depleted T cells, or PBMCs.

Per the authors' pipeline: Cell counts per sample came from amplifying reference gene primers. Repertoires were generated with immunoSEQ multiplex PCR, while TCRdb's copy carries only in-frame clones and drops some. V and J calls and clone size follow that table, whereas D and trimming were derived from the DNA. The repertoire includes about 120,000 clones, around four fifths of them detected once, and roughly 16% sits in the top ten. Per the germline V gene, CDR1 is LNHDA and CDR2 is SQIVND (reference sequence). The CDR3 is made up of 15 amino acids. With 4 bases clipped from V and 8 bases from J, the junction kept 9 bases outside the gene matches.

What was sequenced was peripheral blood. V usage is TRBV19 and J usage is TRBJ2-2; TRBD1 aligns across 8 bases. The receptor's source is a man aged 55-75 years with active or convalescent COVID-19. The CDR3 nucleotides are TGTGCCAGTAGTACCCTAGAAGACAGGGGAGGGGAGCTGTTTTTT. It is translated as CASSTLEDRGGELFF.